This T cell receptor beta chain was sequenced for a study of cytomegalovirus exposure and HLA in healthy donors. At the level of the study: For the approximately 360 genotyped donors, approximately 83% fell within the Caucasian-associated ancestry cluster.

Points on this clone: Its cognate antigen is unknown.

The PCR employed 60 Vbeta primers together with 13 Jbeta primers. Using immunoSEQ multiplex PCR, the repertoire was profiled, and TCRdb retains in-frame clones only, with some absent. The sample shows 30,000 to 50,000 clones, and around 3.2% sits with its ten largest clones. Study-level points and caveats: Three CMV-associated chains proved CMV antigen-specific in vitro.

Germline V gene data show CDR1 as LGHNA and CDR2 as YNFKEQ. V shed 5 bases and J 5 bases; nucleotides not matched to a gene: 7. The CDR3 covers 15 residues. This receptor was identified in a woman aged 25 to 39 in good health and CMV-seropositive. This rearrangement joins TRBV4-2 to TRBJ1-4; 8 nucleotides match TRBD1. Input material: PBMCs. CDR3 DNA sequence: TGTGCCAGCAGCTATCCCGGGACAGGCAATGAAAAACTGTTTTTT. It specifies CASSYPGTGNEKLFF.